Sequencing of this T cell receptor (beta chain) was carried out in a study of beta chain features in type 1 diabetes. Background on the study: No age, gender or cell yield differences were seen between patients and healthy donors. Study observations and caveats: Shorter TCRB CDR3s, moderately but significantly so, were found in Type 1 diabetes patients in all four CD4+ subsets. A possible short-template PCR bias applies equally to patients and controls. Possibly, sequencing cDNA over-represented cells that had high TCR expression levels.

A heparinised blood draw that averaged around 0.12 L was obtained once from each donor. With respect to this clone: What it recognizes is unknown.

Sequencing targeted expressed TCRB transcripts, as all isolated RNA had been reverse transcribed. The data were produced by immunoSEQ multiplex PCR, yet TCRdb's version contains in-frame clones alone and is incomplete. The data show about 740,000 clones, about an eighth seen once. The CDR3 runs 15 residues. V was shortened by 4 bases and J by 3 bases, with 17 bases between the two germline ends. CDR1 SGHRS and CDR2 YFSETQ come from the germline V gene. The TCR comes from a man younger than 35 with type 1 diabetes. V usage is TRBV5-1 and J usage is TRBJ2-7; tentatively, D is TRBD1 (5 bases). Input material: naive CD4+ T cells from blood. CDR3 coding DNA: TGCGCCAGCAGCATGAGCAGGGCTCAGTTCTACGAGCAGTACTTC. It encodes CASSMSRAQFYEQYF.